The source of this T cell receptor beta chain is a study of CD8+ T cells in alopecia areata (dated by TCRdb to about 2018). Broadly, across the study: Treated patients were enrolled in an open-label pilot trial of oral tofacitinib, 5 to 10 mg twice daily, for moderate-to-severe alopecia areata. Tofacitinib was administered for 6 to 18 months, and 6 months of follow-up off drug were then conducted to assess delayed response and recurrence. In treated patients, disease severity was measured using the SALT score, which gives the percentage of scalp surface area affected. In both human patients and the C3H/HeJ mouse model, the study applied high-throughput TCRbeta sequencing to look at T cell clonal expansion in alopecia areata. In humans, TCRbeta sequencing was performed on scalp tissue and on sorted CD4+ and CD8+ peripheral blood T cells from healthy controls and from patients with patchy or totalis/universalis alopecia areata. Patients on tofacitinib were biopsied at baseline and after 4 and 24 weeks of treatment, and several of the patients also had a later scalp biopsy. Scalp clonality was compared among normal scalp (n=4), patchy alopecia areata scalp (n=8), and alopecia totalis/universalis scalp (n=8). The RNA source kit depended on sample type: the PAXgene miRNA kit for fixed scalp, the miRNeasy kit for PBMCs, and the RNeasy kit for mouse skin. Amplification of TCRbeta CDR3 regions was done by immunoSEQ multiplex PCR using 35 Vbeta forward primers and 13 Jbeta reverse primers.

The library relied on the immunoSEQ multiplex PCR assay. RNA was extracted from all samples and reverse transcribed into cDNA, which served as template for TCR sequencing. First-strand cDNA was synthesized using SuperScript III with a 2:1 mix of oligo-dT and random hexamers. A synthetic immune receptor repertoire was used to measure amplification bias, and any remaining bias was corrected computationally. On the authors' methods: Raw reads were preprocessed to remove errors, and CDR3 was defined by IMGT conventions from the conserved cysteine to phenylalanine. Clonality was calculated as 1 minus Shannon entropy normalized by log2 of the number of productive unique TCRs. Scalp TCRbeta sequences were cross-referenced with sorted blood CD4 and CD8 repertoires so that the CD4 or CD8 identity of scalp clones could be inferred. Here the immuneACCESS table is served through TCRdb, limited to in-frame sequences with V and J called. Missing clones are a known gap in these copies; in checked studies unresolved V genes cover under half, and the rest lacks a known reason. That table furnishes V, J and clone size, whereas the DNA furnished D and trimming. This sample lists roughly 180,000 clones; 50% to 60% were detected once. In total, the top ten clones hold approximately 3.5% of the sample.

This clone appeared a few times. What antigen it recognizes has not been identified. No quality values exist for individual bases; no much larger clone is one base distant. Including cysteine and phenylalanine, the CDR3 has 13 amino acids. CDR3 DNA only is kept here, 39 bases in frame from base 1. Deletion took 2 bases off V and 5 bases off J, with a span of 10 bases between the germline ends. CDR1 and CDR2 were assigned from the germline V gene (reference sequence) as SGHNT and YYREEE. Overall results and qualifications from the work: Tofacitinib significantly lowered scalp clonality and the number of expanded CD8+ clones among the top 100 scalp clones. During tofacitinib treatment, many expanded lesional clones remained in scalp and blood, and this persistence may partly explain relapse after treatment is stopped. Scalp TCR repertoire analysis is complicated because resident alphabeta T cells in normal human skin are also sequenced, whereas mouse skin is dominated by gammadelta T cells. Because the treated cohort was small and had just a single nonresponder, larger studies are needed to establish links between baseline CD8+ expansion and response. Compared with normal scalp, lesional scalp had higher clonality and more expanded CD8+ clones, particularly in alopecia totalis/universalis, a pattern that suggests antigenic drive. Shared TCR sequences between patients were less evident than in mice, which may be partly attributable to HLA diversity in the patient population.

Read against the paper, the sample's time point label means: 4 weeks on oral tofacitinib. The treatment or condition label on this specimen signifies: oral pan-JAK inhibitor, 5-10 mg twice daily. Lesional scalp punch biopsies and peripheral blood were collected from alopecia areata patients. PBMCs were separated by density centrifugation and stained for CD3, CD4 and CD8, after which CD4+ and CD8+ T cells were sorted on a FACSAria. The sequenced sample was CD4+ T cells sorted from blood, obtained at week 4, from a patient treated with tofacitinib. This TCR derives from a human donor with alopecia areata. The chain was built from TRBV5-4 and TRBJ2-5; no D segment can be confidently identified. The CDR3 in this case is CASSFPDEETQYF. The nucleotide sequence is TGTGCCAGCAGCTTCCCAGATGAGGAGACCCAGTACTTC.